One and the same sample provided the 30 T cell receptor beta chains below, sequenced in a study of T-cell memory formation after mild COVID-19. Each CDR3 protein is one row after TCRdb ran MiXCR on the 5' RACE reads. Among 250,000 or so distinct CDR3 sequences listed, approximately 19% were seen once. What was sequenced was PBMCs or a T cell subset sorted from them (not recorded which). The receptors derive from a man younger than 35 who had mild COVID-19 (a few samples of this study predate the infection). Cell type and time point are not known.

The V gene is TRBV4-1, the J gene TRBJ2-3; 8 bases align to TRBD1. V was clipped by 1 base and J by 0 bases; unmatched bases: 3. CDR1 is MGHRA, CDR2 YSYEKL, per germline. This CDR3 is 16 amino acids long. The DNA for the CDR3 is TGCGCCAGCAGCCAAGCCACAGGGGGTAGCACAGATACGCAGTATTTT. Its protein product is CASSQATGGSTDTQYF.

CDR3 bases: TGTGCCAGCAAAACCTGGACAGATGGCTACACCTTC. Encoded protein: CASKTWTDGYTF. The chain couples TRBV6-5 to TRBJ1-2; TRBD1 is a possible D gene (6 bases). The CDR3 totals 12 residues. Germline CDR1 is MNHEY and CDR2 is SVGAGI. The V end lost 7 bases, the J end lost 6 bases, and 12 bases lay between the germline ends.

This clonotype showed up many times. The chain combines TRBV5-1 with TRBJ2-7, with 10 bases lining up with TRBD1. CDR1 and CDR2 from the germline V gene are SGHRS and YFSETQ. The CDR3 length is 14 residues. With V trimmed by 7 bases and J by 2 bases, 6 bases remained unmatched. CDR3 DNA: TGCGCCAGCGGAAGGGACAGGGGACCCTACGAGCAGTACTTC. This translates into CASGRDRGPYEQYF.

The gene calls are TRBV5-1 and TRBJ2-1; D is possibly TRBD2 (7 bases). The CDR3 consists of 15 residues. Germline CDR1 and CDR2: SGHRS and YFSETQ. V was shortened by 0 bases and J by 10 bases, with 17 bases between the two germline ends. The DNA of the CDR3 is TGCGCCAGCAGCTTGGAACCCGCGGGGGCGGGCGAGCAGTTCTTC. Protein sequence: CASSLEPAGAGEQFF.

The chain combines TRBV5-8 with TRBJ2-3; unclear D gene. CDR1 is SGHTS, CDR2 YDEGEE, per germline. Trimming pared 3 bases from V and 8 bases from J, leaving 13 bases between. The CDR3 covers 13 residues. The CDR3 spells CASSSSAIATQYF. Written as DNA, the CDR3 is TGTGCCAGCAGCTCATCGGCGATAGCTACGCAGTATTTT.

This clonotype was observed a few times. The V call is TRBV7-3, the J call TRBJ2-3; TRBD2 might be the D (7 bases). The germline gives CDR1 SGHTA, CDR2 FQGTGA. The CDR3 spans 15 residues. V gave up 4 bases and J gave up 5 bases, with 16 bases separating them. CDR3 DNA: TGTGCCAGCAGCTCAGTTGGCGGGGGCGAAGATACGCAGTATTTT. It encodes CASSSVGGGEDTQYF.

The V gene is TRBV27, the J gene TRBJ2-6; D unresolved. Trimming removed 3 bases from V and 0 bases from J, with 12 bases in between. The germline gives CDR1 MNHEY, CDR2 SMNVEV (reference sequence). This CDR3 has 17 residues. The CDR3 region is CASSLIPSFSGANVLTF. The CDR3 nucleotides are TGTGCCAGCAGTTTGATCCCGTCCTTCTCTGGGGCCAACGTCCTGACTTTC.

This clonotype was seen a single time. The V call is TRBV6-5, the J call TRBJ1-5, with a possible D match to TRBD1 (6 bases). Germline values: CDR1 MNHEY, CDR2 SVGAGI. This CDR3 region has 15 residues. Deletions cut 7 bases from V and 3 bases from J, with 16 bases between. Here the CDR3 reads CASKGTPDYNQPQHF. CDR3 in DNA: TGTGCCAGCAAGGGGACACCAGACTACAATCAGCCCCAGCATTTT.

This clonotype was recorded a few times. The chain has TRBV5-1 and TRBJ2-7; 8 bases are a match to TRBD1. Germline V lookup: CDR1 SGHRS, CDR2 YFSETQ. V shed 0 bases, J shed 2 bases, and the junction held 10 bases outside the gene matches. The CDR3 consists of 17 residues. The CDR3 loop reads CASSLAKGQGATYEQYF. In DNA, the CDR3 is TGCGCCAGCAGCTTGGCCAAAGGACAGGGAGCCACCTACGAGCAGTACTTC.

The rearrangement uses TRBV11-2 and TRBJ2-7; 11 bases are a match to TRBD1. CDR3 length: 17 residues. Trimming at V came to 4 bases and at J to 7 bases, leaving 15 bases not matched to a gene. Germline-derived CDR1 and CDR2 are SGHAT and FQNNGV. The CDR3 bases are TGTGCCAGCAGCTCAGGGACAGGGGGAAGATCCTCCTCGGAGCAGTACTTC. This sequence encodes CASSSGTGGRSSSEQYF. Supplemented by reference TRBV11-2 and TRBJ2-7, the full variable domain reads EAGVAQSPRYKIIEKRQSVAFWCNPISGHATLYWYQQILGQGPKLLIQFQNNGVVDDSQLPKDRFSAERLKGVDSTLKIQPAKLEDSAVYLCASSSGTGGRSSSEQYFGPGTRLTVT.

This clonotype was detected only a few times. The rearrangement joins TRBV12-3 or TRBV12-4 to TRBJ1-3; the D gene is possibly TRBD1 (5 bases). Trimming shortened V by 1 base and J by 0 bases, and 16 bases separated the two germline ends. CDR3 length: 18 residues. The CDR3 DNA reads TGTGCCAGCAGTTTAGGGGCTCGACAGCTTGCCTCTGGAAACACCATATATTTT. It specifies CASSLGARQLASGNTIYF.

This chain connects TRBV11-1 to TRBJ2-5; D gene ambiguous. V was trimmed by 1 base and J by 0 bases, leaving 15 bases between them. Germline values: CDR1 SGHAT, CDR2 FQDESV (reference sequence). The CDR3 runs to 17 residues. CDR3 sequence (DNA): TGTGCCAGCAGCTTAGGGCAAGCCAATAGCAACCAAGAGACCCAGTACTTC. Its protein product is CASSLGQANSNQETQYF.

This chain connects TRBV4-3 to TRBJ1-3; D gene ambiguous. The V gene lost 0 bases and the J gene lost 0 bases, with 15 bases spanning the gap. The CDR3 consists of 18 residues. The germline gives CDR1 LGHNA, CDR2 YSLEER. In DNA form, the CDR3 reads TGCGCCAGCAGCCAAGAGGTATTGATAGGGAACTCTGGAAACACCATATATTTT. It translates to CASSQEVLIGNSGNTIYF.

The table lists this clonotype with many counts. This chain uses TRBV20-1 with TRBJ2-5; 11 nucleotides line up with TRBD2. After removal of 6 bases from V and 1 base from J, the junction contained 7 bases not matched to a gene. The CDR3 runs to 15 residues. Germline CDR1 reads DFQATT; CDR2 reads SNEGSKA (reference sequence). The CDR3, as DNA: TGCAGTGCGTGGAATAGCGGGGGGGTCCAAGAGACCCAGTACTTC. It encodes CSAWNSGGVQETQYF.

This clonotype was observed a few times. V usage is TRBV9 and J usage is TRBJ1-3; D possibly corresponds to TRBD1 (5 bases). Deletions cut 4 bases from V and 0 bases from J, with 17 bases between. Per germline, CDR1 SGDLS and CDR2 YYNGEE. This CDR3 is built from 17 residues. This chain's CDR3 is CASSRRGDRFSGNTIYF. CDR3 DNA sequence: TGTGCCAGCAGCAGGCGGGGGGATCGTTTCTCTGGAAACACCATATATTTT.

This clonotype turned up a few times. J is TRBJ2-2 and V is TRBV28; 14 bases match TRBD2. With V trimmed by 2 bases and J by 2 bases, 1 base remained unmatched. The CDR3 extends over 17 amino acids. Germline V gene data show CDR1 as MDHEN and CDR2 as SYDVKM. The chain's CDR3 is CASSLGTSGGNTGELFF. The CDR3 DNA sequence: TGTGCCAGCAGTTTAGGGACTAGCGGGGGCAACACCGGGGAGCTGTTTTTT.

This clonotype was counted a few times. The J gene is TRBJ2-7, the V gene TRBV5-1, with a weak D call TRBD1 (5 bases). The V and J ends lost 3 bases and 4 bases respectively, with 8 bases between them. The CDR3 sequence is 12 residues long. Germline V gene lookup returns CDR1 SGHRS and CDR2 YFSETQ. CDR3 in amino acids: CASSSGHYEQYF. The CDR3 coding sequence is TGCGCCAGCAGCTCCGGACATTACGAGCAGTACTTC.

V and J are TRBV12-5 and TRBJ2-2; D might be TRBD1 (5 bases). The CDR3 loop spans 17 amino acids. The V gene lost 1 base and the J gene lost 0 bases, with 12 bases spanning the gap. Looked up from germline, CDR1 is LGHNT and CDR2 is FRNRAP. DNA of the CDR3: TGTGCTAGTGGTTTGGGGACATTGAAATCGAACACCGGGGAGCTGTTTTTT. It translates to CASGLGTLKSNTGELFF.

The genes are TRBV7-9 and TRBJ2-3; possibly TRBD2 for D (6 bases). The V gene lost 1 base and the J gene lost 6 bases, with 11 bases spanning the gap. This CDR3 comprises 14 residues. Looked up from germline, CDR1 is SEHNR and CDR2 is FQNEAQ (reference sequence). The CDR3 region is CASSLGSGGDTQYF. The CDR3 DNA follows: TGTGCCAGCAGCTTAGGTAGCGGCGGGGATACGCAGTATTTT.

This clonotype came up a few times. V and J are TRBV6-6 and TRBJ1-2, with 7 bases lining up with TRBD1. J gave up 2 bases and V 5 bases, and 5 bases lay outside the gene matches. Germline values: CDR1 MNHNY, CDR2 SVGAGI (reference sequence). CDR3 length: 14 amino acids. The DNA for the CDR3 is TGTGCCAGCAGTAGGTCGACAGGGAACTATGGCTACACCTTC. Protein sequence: CASSRSTGNYGYTF.

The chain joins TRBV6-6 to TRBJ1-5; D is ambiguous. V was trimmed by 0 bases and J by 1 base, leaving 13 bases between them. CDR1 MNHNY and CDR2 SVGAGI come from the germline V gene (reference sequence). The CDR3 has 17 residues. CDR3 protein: CASSYSISPGSNQPQHF. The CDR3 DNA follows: TGTGCCAGCAGTTACTCGATCTCACCGGGCAGCAATCAGCCCCAGCATTTT.

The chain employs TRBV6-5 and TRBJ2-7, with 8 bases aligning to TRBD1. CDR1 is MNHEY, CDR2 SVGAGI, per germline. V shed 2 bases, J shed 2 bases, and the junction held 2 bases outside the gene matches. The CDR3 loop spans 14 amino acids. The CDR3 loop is CASSYTDRAYEQYF. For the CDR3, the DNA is TGTGCCAGCAGTTACACGGACAGGGCCTACGAGCAGTACTTC.

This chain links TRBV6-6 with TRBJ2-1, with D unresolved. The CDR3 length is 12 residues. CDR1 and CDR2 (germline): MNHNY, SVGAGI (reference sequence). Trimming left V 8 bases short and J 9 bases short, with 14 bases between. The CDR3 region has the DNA TGTGCCAGCGAACGGAACCCGGGTGAGCAGTTCTTC. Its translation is CASERNPGEQFF.

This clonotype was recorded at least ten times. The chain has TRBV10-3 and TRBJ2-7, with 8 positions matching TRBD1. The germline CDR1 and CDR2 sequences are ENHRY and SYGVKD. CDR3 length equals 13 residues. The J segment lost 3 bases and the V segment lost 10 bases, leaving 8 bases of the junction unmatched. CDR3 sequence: CATVTGDGYEQYF. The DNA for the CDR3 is TGTGCCACCGTGACAGGGGATGGCTACGAGCAGTACTTC.

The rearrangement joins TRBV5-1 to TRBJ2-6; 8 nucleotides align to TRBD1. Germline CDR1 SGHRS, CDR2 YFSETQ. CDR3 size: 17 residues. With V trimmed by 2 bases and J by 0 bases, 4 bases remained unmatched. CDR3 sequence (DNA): TGCGCCAGCAGCTTTGGGACAGGCTACTCTGGGGCCAACGTCCTGACTTTC. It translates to CASSFGTGYSGANVLTF.

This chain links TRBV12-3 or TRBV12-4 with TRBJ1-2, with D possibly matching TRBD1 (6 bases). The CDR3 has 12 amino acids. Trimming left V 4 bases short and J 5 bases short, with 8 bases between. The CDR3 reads CASSWTEYGYTF. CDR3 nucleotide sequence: TGTGCCAGCAGTTGGACAGAGTATGGCTACACCTTC.

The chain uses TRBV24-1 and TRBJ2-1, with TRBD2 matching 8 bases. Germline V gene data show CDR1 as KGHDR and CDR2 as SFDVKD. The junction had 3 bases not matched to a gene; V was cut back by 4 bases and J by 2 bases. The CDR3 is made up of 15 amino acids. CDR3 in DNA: TGTGCCACCAGTGAGACGGGGGGGCCCTACAATGAGCAGTTCTTC. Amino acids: CATSETGGPYNEQFF.

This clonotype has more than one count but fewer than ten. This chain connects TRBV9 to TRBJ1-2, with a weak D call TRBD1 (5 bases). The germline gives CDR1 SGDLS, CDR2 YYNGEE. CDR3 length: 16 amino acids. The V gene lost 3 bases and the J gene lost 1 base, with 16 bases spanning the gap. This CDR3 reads CASSDHRDGGNYGYTF. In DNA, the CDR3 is TGTGCCAGCAGCGATCACCGGGACGGAGGTAACTATGGCTACACCTTC. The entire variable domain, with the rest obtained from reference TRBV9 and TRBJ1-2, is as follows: DSGVTQTPKHLITATGQRVTLRCSPRSGDLSVYWYQQSLDQGLQFLIQYYNGEERAKGNILERFSAQQFPDLHSELNLSSLELGDSALYFCASSDHRDGGNYGYTFGSGTRLTVV.

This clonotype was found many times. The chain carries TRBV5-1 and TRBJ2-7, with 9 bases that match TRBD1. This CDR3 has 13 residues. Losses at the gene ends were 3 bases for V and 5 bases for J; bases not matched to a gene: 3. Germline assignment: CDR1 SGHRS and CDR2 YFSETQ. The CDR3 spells CASSWDRVNEQYV. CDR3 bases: TGCGCCAGCAGCTGGGACAGGGTCAACGAGCAGTACGTC.

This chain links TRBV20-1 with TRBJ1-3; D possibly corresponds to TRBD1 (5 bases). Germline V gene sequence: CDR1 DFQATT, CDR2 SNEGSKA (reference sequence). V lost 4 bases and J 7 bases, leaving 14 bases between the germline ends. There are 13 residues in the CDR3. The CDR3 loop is CSATRGGFNTIYF. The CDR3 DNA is TGCAGTGCTACGAGGGGAGGGTTCAACACCATATATTTT.